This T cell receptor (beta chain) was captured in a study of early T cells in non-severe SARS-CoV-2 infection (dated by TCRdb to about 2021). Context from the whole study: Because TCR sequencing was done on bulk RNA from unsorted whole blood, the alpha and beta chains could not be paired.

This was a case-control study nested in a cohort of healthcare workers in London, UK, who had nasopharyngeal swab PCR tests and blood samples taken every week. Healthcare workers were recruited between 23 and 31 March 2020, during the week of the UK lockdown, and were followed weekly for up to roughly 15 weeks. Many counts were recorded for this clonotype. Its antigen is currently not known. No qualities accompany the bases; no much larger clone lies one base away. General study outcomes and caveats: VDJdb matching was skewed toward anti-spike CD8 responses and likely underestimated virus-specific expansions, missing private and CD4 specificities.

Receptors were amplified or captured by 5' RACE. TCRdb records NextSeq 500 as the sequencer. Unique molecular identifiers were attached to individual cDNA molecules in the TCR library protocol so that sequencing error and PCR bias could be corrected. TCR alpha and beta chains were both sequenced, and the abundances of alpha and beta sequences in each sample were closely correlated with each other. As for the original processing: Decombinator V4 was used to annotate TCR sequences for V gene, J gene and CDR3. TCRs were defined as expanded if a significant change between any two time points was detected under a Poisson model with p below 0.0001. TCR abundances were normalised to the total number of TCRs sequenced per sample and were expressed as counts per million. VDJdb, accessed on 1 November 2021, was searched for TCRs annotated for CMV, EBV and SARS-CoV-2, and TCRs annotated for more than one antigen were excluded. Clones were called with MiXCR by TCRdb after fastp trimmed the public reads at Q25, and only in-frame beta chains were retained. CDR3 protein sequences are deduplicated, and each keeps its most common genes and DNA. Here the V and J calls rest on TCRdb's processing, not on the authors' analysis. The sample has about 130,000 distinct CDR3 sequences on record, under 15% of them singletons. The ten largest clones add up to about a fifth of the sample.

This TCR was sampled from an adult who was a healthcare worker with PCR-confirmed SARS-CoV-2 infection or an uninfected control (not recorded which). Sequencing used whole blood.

The sequenced DNA is TGTGCCAGCAGCTTATTCGGGACTAGCGGGGCCAATGAGCAGTTCTTC. It encodes CASSLFGTSGANEQFF. The chain couples TRBV5-4 to TRBJ2-1, with 13 middle bases fitting TRBD2. The CDR3, from cysteine to phenylalanine, totals 16 residues. The CDR3 DNA has 48 bases and is translated from base 1. V lost 2 bases and J lost 6 bases, and the count of bases not matched to a germline gene is 5. CDR1 is given as SGHNT and CDR2 as YYREEE, both from the germline V gene (reference sequence).